This is a list of T cell receptor beta chains from one sample in a study of post-analysis software for immune sequencing data. TCRdb itself ran the PCR reads through MiXCR, one entry per CDR3 protein. The profile shows 800,000 to 950,000 distinct CDR3 sequences, roughly 50% of them singletons. Material: blood. Receptors were obtained from a girl aged 5-17 years with multiple sclerosis. CDR3s include the opening cysteine and the closing phenylalanine or tryptophan. D genes are given only for firm matches. A clone size is listed for some rows: how often the clone was seen (once, few, many), or a class if it is expanded.

d_call	clone_size	v_call	j_call	cdr3_aa	cdr3_nt
-	few	TRBV5-1	TRBJ2-5	CASSGGAAQETQYF	TGCGCCAGCAGCGGAGGGGCGGCTCAAGAGACCCAGTACTTC
-	-	TRBV2	TRBJ2-3	CASSEVLPPDTQYF	TGTGCCAGCAGTGAAGTTTTACCTCCAGATACGCAGTATTTT
-	many	TRBV9	TRBJ2-1	CASSVLWQTDEQFF	TGTGCCAGCAGCGTCCTGTGGCAGACGGATGAGCAGTTCTTC
-	-	TRBV20-1	TRBJ2-3	CSAMVEATTDTQYF	TGCAGTGCTATGGTGGAAGCGACCACAGATACGCAGTATTTT
-	-	TRBV20-1	TRBJ2-3	CSATPGYSTDTQYF	TGCAGTGCTACTCCAGGGTACAGCACAGATACGCAGTATTTT
TRBD2	-	TRBV5-1	TRBJ2-1	CASSLLGLGGSEQFF	TGCGCCAGCAGCTTGCTGGGACTGGGGGGGAGTGAGCAGTTCTTC
-	-	TRBV20-1	TRBJ2-1	CSARVREGYNEQFF	TGCAGTGCTAGAGTGAGGGAAGGGTACAATGAGCAGTTCTTC
TRBD2	few	TRBV20-1	TRBJ2-5	CSARGVDLAGLGETQYF	TGCAGTGCTAGAGGGGTAGATCTAGCGGGGTTGGGGGAGACCCAGTACTTC
TRBD2	few	TRBV7-3	TRBJ2-5	CASSPHLTSGWQTQYF	TGTGCCAGCAGCCCCCATTTAACTAGCGGGTGGCAGACCCAGTACTTC
-	-	TRBV6-6	TRBJ1-2	CASSYVAGRGYTF	TGTGCCAGCAGTTACGTGGCAGGGAGAGGCTACACCTTC